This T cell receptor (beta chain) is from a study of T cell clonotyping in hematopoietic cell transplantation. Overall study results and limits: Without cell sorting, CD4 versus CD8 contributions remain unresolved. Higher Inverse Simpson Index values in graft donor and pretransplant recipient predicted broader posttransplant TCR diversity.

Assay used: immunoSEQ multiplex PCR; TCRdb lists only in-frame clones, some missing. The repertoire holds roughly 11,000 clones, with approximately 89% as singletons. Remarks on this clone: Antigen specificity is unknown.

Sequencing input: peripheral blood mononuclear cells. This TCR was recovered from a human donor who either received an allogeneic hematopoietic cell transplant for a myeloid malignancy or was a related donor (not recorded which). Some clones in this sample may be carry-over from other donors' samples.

CDR3 sequence (DNA): TGTGCCAGCAGCCCCACCCCTGGGGGGGGGCACAACGAGCAGTACTTC. Amino acid sequence: CASSPTPGGGHNEQYF. The chain recombines TRBV9 with TRBJ2-7; a possible D gene is TRBD2 (7 bases). This CDR3 contains 16 residues. CDR1 is SGDLS, CDR2 YYNGEE, per germline. Trimming took 4 bases from V and 5 from J, leaving 22 bases between them.